The clone carrying this T cell receptor beta chain was seen a few times. With V trimmed by 0 bases and J by 9 bases, 10 bases remained unmatched. The CDR3 spans 17 residues. Looked up from germline, CDR1 is LGHNA and CDR2 is YSLEER. This specimen comes from a study of OX40 agonist ivuxolimab in advanced cancers. Measured with immunoSEQ multiplex PCR; TCRdb has only the in-frame clones, and not every one. The table has 4,500 to 6,000 clones, approximately 74% seen once; the top ten hold around 62%. The sample in question was CD4+ or CD8+ T cells sorted from blood, obtained in a trial of the OX40 agonist ivuxolimab. The chain combines TRBV4-3 with TRBJ2-1; TRBD2 aligns across 11 bases. This receptor was obtained from an adult with an advanced solid tumor such as melanoma, head and neck, liver or kidney cancer. The CDR3 protein is CASSQDFLAGGLSEQFF. The CDR3 DNA reads TGCGCCAGCAGCCAAGATTTCCTAGCGGGGGGCCTTAGTGAGCAGTTCTTC.